This TCR beta chain comes out of a study of identical twins. Each CDR3 protein is one row after TCRdb ran MiXCR on the 5' RACE reads. Among about 460,000 distinct CDR3 sequences, 14% were seen once, and the ten largest hold about 0.52%. Turning to this clonotype: Its specificity is not known.

Notes on the study in general: Excess low generation probability was seen in twin-shared out-of-frame alpha sequences. Twins showed weaker excess sharing in their beta out-of-frame sequences.

This sample was also put to use in a study of yellow fever vaccine responses in identical twins.

This TCR derives from a woman aged 18-30 years in good health. The sequenced sample was CD4+ T cells sorted from blood.

CDR3: CASSWSGGDTQYF. The DNA for the CDR3 is TGTGCCAGCAGCTGGTCAGGCGGTGATACGCAGTATTTT. This rearrangement joins TRBV7-9 to TRBJ2-3; no definite D call. Trimming took 4 bases from V and 6 from J, leaving 11 bases between them. Germline CDR1 and CDR2: SEHNR and FQNEAQ (reference sequence). This CDR3 has 13 amino acids.